The rows below give T cell receptor beta chains drawn from one sample of a study of shared clonotypes between healthy human individuals. Generated by immunoSEQ multiplex PCR, the TCRdb table keeps only in-frame clones and is missing some. The table has 2 million to 3 million clones, 85% to 95% seen once. Sample: naive CD4+ T cells sorted from blood. The receptor source for this set is a man aged 18 to 35 in good health. The CDR3 runs from the conserved cysteine through the conserved F or W. A D gene is named only where the DNA matches it firmly. Expanded clones get a size class; other rows say once, few or many, or leave the size out.

abundance,v_gene,d_gene,j_gene,CDR3nt,CDR3aa
once,TRBV28,.,TRBJ1-4,TGTGCCAGCAGTTTAGAGGGTGGAGCTAATGAAAAACTGTTTTTT,CASSLEGGANEKLFF
.,TRBV5-4,.,TRBJ2-2,TGTGCCAGCAGCTTGGGGCAGCACACCGGGGAGCTGTTTTTT,CASSLGQHTGELFF
.,TRBV4-1,TRBD1,TRBJ2-7,TGCGCCAGCAGCCGGGCCCCTGGGGACAGTTTCTACGAGCAGTACTTC,CASSRAPGDSFYEQYF
.,TRBV18,TRBD1,TRBJ2-2,TGTGCCAGCTCACCACCCGGGACAGGGGGCACCGGGGAGCTGTTTTTT,CASSPPGTGGTGELFF
.,TRBV6-6,.,TRBJ2-2,TGTGCCAGCAGTTACCAGGGTTCGAACACCGGGGAGCTGTTTTTT,CASSYQGSNTGELFF
.,TRBV27,TRBD2,TRBJ2-7,TGTGCCAGCAGACACAGCGGGAGTGGCGAGCAGTACTTC,CASRHSGSGEQYF
once,TRBV18,TRBD1,TRBJ1-5,TGTGCCAGCTCGCTGGACAGGGAACAGCCCCAGCATTTT,CASSLDREQPQHF
.,TRBV7-9,TRBD2,TRBJ2-5,TGTGCCAGCAGCTTGGGACTAGCGGGAGGGCCGGCAGAGACCCAGTACTTC,CASSLGLAGGPAETQYF
.,TRBV29-1,TRBD1,TRBJ2-6,TGCAGCGTCAGGGGGTCGGGGGCCAACGTCCTGACTTTC,CSVRGSGANVLTF
once,TRBV27,TRBD2,TRBJ2-7,TGTGCCAGCAGTTTCGCCCCTAGCGGGAGGTACGAGCAGTACTTC,CASSFAPSGRYEQYF
.,TRBV5-1,TRBD1,TRBJ1-4,TGCGCCAGCAGCCAGGACAGGGGGCGCGAAAAACTGTTTTTT,CASSQDRGREKLFF
.,TRBV5-6,.,TRBJ1-4,TGTGCCAGCAGCTTGGAGTATATGGGTGAAAAACTGTTTTTT,CASSLEYMGEKLFF
.,TRBV12-5,TRBD1,TRBJ1-2,TGTGCTAGTGGTTTGGACAGGAGGACAGGAAAATTCTATGGCTACACCTTC,CASGLDRRTGKFYGYTF
.,TRBV6-6,.,TRBJ2-7,TGTGCCAGCAGTTATGATGCCAGCTTAACGTCCTACGAGCAGTACTTC,CASSYDASLTSYEQYF
.,TRBV4-3,.,TRBJ2-5,TGCGCCAGCAGCCAACTGGGCCGTCAGTACTTC,CASSQLGRQYF
.,TRBV7-2,.,TRBJ2-1,TGTGCCAGCAGCTTACAGGGGTCGGATGAGCAGTTCTTC,CASSLQGSDEQFF
.,TRBV6-1,.,TRBJ2-1,TGTGCCAGCAGCACACCGGGACCGACGCTTCTCTTC,CASSTPGPTLLF
.,TRBV10-3,TRBD2,TRBJ2-7,TGTGCCATCAGTTTAGCGGGAGGGCCTGACGAGCAGTACTTC,CAISLAGGPDEQYF
.,TRBV6-1,.,TRBJ1-5,TGTGCCAGCAGTGGCTCCACTAAAGATAGCAATCAGCCCCAGCATTTT,CASSGSTKDSNQPQHF
.,TRBV7-2,.,TRBJ1-6,TGTGCCAGCAGCTTAGAACGCAATTCACCCCTCCACTTT,CASSLERNSPLHF
.,TRBV6-5,.,TRBJ1-1,TGTGCCAGTCGAGCAGGGGTTACTGAAGCTTTCTTT,CASRAGVTEAFF
.,TRBV5-1,TRBD1,TRBJ1-6,TGCGCCAGCAGTTTGGGACAGAACCTTAATTCACCCCTCCACTTT,CASSLGQNLNSPLHF
.,TRBV6-5,TRBD1,TRBJ1-3,TGTGCCAGCAGGTCTACAGGGGCGGGGGGAAACACCATATATTTT,CASRSTGAGGNTIYF
.,TRBV30,.,TRBJ2-5,TGTGCCTGGAAATTAGGGGCGACCCAGTACTTC,CAWKLGATQYF
.,TRBV28,TRBD1,TRBJ1-1,TGTGCCAGCTCCCACCGGACAGGGAACACTGAAGCTTTCTTT,CASSHRTGNTEAFF
.,TRBV5-4,.,TRBJ2-7,TGTGCCAGCAGCTTTGACAGGTCCTACGAGCAGTACTTC,CASSFDRSYEQYF
.,TRBV5-4,.,TRBJ1-1,TGTGCCAGCAGCTTGGCCGGAATCACTGAAGCTTTCTTT,CASSLAGITEAFF
.,TRBV5-1,.,TRBJ2-6,TGCGCCAGCAATGTGGGGGGCTCCTCTGGGGCCAACGTCCTGACTTTC,CASNVGGSSGANVLTF
.,TRBV5-4,.,TRBJ2-5,TGTGCCAGCAGCTTGGGAGGGGTCCAAGAGACCCAGTACTTC,CASSLGGVQETQYF
.,TRBV15,.,TRBJ1-5,TGTGCCACCAGCAGAGGGGGGAAGGATAGCAATCAGCCCCAGCATTTT,CATSRGGKDSNQPQHF
.,TRBV2,.,TRBJ1-1,TGTGCCACTAACTCCGGTGGACGTTCTTCCTCCACTGAAGCTTTCTTT,CATNSGGRSSSTEAFF
.,TRBV2,.,TRBJ1-2,TGTGCCAGCAGTCAAGGGGACTATGGCTACACCTTC,CASSQGDYGYTF
.,TRBV2,TRBD1,TRBJ1-1,TGTGCCAGCAGGGACAGGTGGAACACTGAAGCTTTCTTT,CASRDRWNTEAFF
.,TRBV7-2,.,TRBJ2-3,TGTGCCAGCAGCTGGAGAACAGATACGCAGTATTTT,CASSWRTDTQYF
.,TRBV21-1,.,TRBJ1-1,TGTGCCAGCAGCAAAGTGGAGGGGCAGAACACTGAAGCTTTCTTT,CASSKVEGQNTEAFF
.,TRBV27,.,TRBJ1-5,TGTGCCAGCAGGGTGGCGGAGAATAGCAATCAGCCCCAGCATTTT,CASRVAENSNQPQHF
few,TRBV5-1,TRBD1,TRBJ1-2,TGCGCCAGCAGCCCTGACAGGGTCGGCTATGGCTACACCTTC,CASSPDRVGYGYTF
.,TRBV6-6,.,TRBJ2-3,TGTGCCAGCAGCCTGACAGATCGCACAGATACGCAGTATTTT,CASSLTDRTDTQYF
.,TRBV7-8,.,TRBJ2-5,TGTGCCAGCAGCTTACAGGGCACAGCCCAAGAGACCCAGTACTTC,CASSLQGTAQETQYF
once,TRBV5-6,.,TRBJ1-1,TGTGCCAGCAGCTTGGCCCTATTGGGGGTGACTGAAGCTTTCTTT,CASSLALLGVTEAFF
.,TRBV6-6,.,TRBJ2-7,TGTGCCAGCAGTTATGACGGGAGACGGTACTTC,CASSYDGRRYF